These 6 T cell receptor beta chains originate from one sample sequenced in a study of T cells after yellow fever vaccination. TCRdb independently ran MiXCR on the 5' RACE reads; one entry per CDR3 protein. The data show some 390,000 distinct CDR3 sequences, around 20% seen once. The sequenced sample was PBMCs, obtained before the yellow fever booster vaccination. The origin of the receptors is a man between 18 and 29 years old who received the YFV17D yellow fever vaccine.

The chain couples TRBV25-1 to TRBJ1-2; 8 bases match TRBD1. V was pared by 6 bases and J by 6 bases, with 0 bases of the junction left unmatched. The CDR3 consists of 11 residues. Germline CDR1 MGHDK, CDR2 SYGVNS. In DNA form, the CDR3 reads TGTGCCAGCAGCAGGGGGCATGGCTACACCTTC. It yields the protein CASSRGHGYTF.

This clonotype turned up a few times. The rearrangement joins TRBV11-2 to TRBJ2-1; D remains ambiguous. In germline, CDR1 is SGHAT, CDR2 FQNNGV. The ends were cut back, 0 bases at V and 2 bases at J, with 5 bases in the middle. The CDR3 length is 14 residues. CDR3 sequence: CASSLDDAYNEQFF. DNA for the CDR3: TGTGCCAGCAGCTTAGATGACGCCTACAATGAGCAGTTCTTC.

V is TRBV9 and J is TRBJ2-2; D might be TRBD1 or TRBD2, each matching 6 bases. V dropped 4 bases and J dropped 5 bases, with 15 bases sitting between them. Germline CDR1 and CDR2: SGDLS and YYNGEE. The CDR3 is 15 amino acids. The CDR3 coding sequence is TGTGCCAGCAGCCGCGGGACACACGTTACCGGGGAGCTGTTTTTT. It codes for CASSRGTHVTGELFF. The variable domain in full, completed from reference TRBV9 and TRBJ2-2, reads DSGVTQTPKHLITATGQRVTLRCSPRSGDLSVYWYQQSLDQGLQFLIQYYNGEERAKGNILERFSAQQFPDLHSELNLSSLELGDSALYFCASSRGTHVTGELFFGEGSRLTVL.

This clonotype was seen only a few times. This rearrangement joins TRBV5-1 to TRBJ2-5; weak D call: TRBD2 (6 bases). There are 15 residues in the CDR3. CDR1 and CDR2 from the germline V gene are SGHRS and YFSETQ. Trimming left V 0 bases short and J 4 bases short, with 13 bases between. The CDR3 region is CASSLAQGGGETQYF. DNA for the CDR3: TGCGCCAGCAGCTTGGCCCAGGGAGGAGGAGAGACCCAGTACTTC.

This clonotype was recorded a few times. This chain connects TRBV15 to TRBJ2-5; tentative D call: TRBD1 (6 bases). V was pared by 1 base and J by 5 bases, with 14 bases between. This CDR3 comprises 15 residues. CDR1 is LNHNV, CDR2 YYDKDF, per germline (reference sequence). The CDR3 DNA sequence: TGTGCCACCAGCAGAGGCATCGGACAGAGCGAGACCCAGTACTTC. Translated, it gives CATSRGIGQSETQYF.

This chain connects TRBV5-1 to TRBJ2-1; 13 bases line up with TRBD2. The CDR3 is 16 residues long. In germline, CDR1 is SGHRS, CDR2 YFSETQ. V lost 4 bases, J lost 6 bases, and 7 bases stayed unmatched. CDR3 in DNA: TGCGCCAGCAGCAAACCGGGACTAGCGGGGACCAATGAGCAGTTCTTC. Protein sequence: CASSKPGLAGTNEQFF.